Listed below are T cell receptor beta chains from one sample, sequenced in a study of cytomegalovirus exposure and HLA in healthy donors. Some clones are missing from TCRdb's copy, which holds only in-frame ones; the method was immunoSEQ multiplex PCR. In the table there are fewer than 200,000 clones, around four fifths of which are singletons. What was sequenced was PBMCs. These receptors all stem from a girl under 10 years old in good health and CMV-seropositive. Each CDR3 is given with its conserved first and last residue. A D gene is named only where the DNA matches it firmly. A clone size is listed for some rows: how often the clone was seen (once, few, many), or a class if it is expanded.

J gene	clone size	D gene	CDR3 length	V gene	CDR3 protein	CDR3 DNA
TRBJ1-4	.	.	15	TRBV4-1	CASSQATTGWEKLFF	TGCGCCAGCAGCCAAGCGACAACAGGGTGGGAAAAACTGTTTTTT
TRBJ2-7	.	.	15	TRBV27	CASSLSGRVPYEQYF	TGTGCCAGCAGTTTATCCGGCAGGGTTCCCTACGAGCAGTACTTC
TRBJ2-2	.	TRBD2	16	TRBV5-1	CASSLDTSGKAGELFF	TGCGCCAGCAGCTTGGATACTAGCGGCAAAGCCGGGGAGCTGTTTTTT
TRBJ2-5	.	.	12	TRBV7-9	CASSLATDAEYF	TGTGCCAGCAGCTTAGCGACAGACGCGGAGTACTTC
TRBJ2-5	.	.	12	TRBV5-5	CASSHLKETQYF	TGTGCCAGCAGCCACTTGAAAGAGACCCAGTACTTC
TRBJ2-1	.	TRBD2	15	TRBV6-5	CASSPGGTSRNEQFF	TGTGCCAGCAGCCCCGGCGGGACTAGTCGCAATGAGCAGTTCTTC
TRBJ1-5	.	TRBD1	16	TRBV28	CASSFTGTGGNQPQHF	TGTGCCAGCAGTTTTACAGGGACAGGGGGCAATCAGCCCCAGCATTTT
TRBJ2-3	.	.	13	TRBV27	CASSSSSTDTQYF	TGTGCCAGCAGTTCCTCTAGCACAGATACGCAGTATTTT
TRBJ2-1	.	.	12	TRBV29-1	CSVGRGYNEQFF	TGCAGCGTTGGGCGGGGTTACAATGAGCAGTTCTTC
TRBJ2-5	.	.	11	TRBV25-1	CASSQRETQYF	TGTGCCAGCAGTCAACGGGAGACCCAGTACTTC
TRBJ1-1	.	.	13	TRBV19	CASSISKIAAAFF	TGTGCCAGTAGTATATCGAAAATAGCGGCGGCTTTCTTT
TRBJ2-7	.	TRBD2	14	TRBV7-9	CASSAGTSGREQYF	TGTGCCAGCAGCGCCGGGACTAGCGGGCGGGAGCAGTACTTC
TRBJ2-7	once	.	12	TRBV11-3	CASSTGGTEQYF	TGTGCCAGCAGCACGGGCGGGACCGAGCAGTACTTC
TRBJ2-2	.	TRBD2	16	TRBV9	CASSVGGRANTGELFF	TGTGCCAGCAGCGTAGGCGGGAGAGCGAACACCGGGGAGCTGTTTTTT
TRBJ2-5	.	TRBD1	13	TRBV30	CAWSRQGLGTQYF	TGTGCCTGGAGTCGACAGGGTTTAGGGACCCAGTACTTC
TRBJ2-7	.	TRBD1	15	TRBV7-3	CASSWTGLSPYEQYF	TGTGCCAGCAGCTGGACAGGGCTTTCACCTTACGAGCAGTACTTC
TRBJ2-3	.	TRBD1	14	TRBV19	CARPSGGSPDTQYF	TGTGCCAGACCCTCAGGGGGCTCCCCAGATACGCAGTATTTT
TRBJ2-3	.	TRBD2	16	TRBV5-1	CASRFLSGSVTDTQYF	TGCGCCAGCAGGTTCCTTAGCGGGAGTGTGACAGATACGCAGTATTTT
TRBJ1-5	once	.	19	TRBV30	CAWSVGRRTSHYSNQPQHF	TGTGCCTGGAGTGTCGGTAGGAGGACGAGCCATTATAGCAATCAGCCCCAGCATTTT
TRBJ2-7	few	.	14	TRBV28	CASSPLPGNYEQYF	TGTGCCAGCAGCCCATTGCCGGGGAACTACGAGCAGTACTTC
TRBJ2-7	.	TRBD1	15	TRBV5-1	CASSSGQGGTYEQYF	TGCGCCAGCAGCTCGGGACAGGGGGGGACCTACGAGCAGTACTTC
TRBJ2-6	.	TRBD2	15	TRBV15	CATSWGGLGANVLTF	TGTGCCACCAGCTGGGGGGGGTTGGGGGCCAACGTCCTGACTTTC
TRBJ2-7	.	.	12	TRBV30	CAWSVWEYEQYF	TGTGCCTGGAGTGTATGGGAGTACGAGCAGTACTTC
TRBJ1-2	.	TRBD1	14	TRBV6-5	CASSYSSGGYGYTF	TGTGCCAGCAGTTACTCGTCAGGGGGATATGGCTACACCTTC
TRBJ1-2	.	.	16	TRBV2	CASSEFRIGPLNGYTF	TGTGCCAGCAGTGAATTCAGGATCGGTCCCCTTAATGGCTACACCTTC
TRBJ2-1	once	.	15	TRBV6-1	CASSEALELYNEQFF	TGTGCCAGCAGTGAAGCGCTTGAACTCTACAATGAGCAGTTCTTC
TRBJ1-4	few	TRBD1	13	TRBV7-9	CASSPGQVEKLFF	TGTGCCAGCAGCCCAGGACAGGTTGAAAAACTGTTTTTT
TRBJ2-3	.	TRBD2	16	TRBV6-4	CASSEGLAGGTDTQYF	TGTGCCAGCAGTGAGGGACTAGCGGGAGGCACAGATACGCAGTATTTT
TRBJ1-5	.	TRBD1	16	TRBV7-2	CASSPDRVSPYQPQHF	TGTGCCAGCAGCCCGGACAGGGTTTCCCCCTATCAGCCCCAGCATTTT
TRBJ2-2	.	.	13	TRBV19	CASSIYGTGELFF	TGTGCCAGTAGTATTTACGGCACCGGGGAGCTGTTTTTT
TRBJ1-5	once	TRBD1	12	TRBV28	CASNRGNQPQHF	TGTGCCAGCAACAGGGGGAATCAGCCCCAGCATTTT
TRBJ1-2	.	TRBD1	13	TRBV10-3	CAIGDSRNYGYTF	TGTGCCATCGGGGACAGCCGTAACTATGGCTACACCTTC
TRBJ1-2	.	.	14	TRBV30	CAWSVSFGIYGYTF	TGTGCCTGGAGTGTAAGCTTCGGGATCTATGGCTACACCTTC
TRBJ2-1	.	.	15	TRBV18	CASSPPGLAFNEQFF	TGTGCCAGCTCACCACCGGGGCTTGCCTTTAATGAGCAGTTCTTC
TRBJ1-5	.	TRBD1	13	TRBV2	CASSIQGNQPQHF	TGTGCCAGCAGCATACAGGGGAATCAGCCCCAGCATTTT
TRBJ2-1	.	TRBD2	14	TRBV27	CASSLAGTDNEQFF	TGTGCCAGCAGCCTAGCGGGAACAGACAATGAGCAGTTCTTC
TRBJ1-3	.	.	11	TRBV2	CAIESSRTIYF	TGTGCCATAGAGTCATCTAGGACCATATATTTT
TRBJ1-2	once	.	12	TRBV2	CASSDGNYGYTF	TGTGCCAGCAGTGACGGGAACTATGGCTACACCTTC
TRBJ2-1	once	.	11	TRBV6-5	CASSRVGEQFF	TGTGCCAGCAGTCGGGTTGGTGAGCAGTTCTTC
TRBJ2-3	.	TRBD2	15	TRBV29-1	CSVSPTSGRTDTQYF	TGCAGCGTTTCCCCGACTAGCGGACGCACAGATACGCAGTATTTT
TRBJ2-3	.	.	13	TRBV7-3	CASNSSSTDTQYF	TGTGCCAGCAACTCGAGTAGCACAGATACGCAGTATTTT
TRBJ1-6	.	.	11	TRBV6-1	CASIGDSPLHF	TGTGCCAGCATAGGGGATTCACCCCTCCACTTT
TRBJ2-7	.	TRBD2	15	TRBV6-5	CASNYLAGGQYEQYF	TGTGCCAGCAATTACTTGGCGGGAGGGCAGTACGAGCAGTACTTC
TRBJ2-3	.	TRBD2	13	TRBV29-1	CSVDGGSTDTQYF	TGCAGCGTTGACGGCGGGAGTACAGATACGCAGTATTTT
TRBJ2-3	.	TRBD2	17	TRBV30	CAWSVGAGGGGGGTQYF	TGTGCCTGGAGTGTTGGAGCGGGGGGAGGGGGCGGCGGTACGCAGTATTTT
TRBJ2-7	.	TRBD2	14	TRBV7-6	CASSPTSGTYEQYF	TGTGCCAGCAGCCCGACTAGCGGGACCTACGAGCAGTACTTC
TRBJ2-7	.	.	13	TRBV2	CASSAGDSYEQYF	TGTGCCAGCAGTGCGGGAGACTCCTACGAGCAGTACTTC
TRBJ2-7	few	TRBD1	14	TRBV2	CASIRGQGAYEQYF	TGTGCCTCGATTCGGGGGCAGGGGGCGTACGAGCAGTACTTC
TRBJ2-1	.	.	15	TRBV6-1	CASSERTEGYNEQFF	TGTGCCAGCAGTGAAAGGACAGAGGGCTACAATGAGCAGTTCTTC
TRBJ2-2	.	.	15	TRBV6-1	CANAEGTANTGELFF	TGTGCCAACGCCGAGGGAACAGCGAACACCGGGGAGCTGTTTTTT
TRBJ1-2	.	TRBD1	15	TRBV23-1	CASSQSNRTGKGYTF	TGCGCCAGCAGTCAATCGAACCGGACAGGGAAAGGCTACACCTTC
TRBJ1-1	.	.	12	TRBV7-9	CASSLGQLEAFF	TGTGCCAGCAGCCTTGGACAGTTGGAAGCTTTCTTT
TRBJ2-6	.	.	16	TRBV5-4	CASSLGGSEGANVLTF	TGTGCCAGCAGCTTGGGTGGATCGGAGGGGGCCAACGTCCTGACTTTC
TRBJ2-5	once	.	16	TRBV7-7	CASSLGLMAGEETQYF	TGTGCTAGCAGCTTGGGGCTTATGGCCGGAGAAGAGACCCAGTACTTC
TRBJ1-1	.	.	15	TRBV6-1	CASILPNTVPPEAFF	TGTGCCAGCATACTCCCCAATACAGTCCCTCCTGAAGCTTTCTTT